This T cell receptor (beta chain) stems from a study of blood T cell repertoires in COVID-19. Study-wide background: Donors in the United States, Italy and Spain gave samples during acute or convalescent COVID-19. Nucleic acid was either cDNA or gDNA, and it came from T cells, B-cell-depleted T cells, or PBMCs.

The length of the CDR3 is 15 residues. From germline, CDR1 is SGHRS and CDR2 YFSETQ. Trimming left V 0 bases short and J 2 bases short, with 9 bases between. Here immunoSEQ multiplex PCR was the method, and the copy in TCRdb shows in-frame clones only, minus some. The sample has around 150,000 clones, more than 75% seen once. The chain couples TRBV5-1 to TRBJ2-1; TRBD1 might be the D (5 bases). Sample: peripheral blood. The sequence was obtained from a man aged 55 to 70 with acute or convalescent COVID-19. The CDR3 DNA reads TGCGCCAGCAGCTTGGAACAGGCTACCTACAATGAGCAGTTCTTC. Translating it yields CASSLEQATYNEQFF.